The 22 T cell receptor beta chains below come from one sample, sequenced in a study of STAT5B mutations in CD4+ large granular lymphocyte leukemia. Profiling relied on immunoSEQ multiplex PCR, and the TCRdb table lists in-frame clones only, not all of them. In the table there are 45,000 to 55,000 clones, roughly 72% of which are singletons. The sequenced sample was CD4+ T cells from blood buffy coats. Receptors originate from a human donor in good health.

This CDR3 is CASTPGTGDEKLFF. The CDR3 nucleotides are TGTGCCAGCACTCCCGGGACAGGGGATGAAAAACTGTTTTTT. The chain uses TRBV2 and TRBJ1-4; 10 bases line up with TRBD1. The CDR3 sequence is 14 residues long. CDR1 is SNHLY and CDR2 is FYNNEI in the germline V gene. After removal of 7 bases from V and 6 bases from J, the junction contained 5 bases not matched to a gene.

CDR3 sequence (DNA): TGTGCCAGCAATAGGGGCTCTGGGGCCAACGTCCTGACTTTC. As protein: CASNRGSGANVLTF. The chain has TRBV6-6 and TRBJ2-6; weak D call: TRBD1 (5 bases). CDR3 length: 14 residues. CDR1 MNHNY and CDR2 SVGAGI come from the germline V gene (reference sequence). Deletions cut 7 bases from V and 0 bases from J, with 7 bases between.

The V gene is TRBV19, the J gene TRBJ1-5; 7 bases line up with TRBD1. Germline loops: CDR1 LNHDA, CDR2 SQIVND (reference sequence). V lost 7 bases and J lost 6; bases outside the gene matches: 6. The CDR3 is made up of 13 amino acids. The chain's CDR3 is CASTDREGQPQHF. DNA of the CDR3: TGTGCCAGTACCGACAGGGAGGGTCAGCCCCAGCATTTT.

The chain carries TRBV7-8 and TRBJ2-5; TRBD2 matches at 8 bases. Germline CDR1 reads SGHVS; CDR2 reads FQNEAQ. This CDR3 has 16 amino acids. Trimming took 2 bases from V and 5 from J; bases not matched to a gene: 10. In DNA, the CDR3 is TGTGCCAGCAGCTTAAAGCTCGGGGGGGCCTGGGAGACCCAGTACTTC. Translating gives CASSLKLGGAWETQYF.

The CDR3, as DNA: TGTGCCAGCAAAGGCAGCAGCTATAATTCACCCCTCCACTTT. Its protein product is CASKGSSYNSPLHF. This chain uses TRBV28 with TRBJ1-6, with D uncertain. The V end lost 7 bases, the J end lost 3 bases, and 10 bases lay between the germline ends. Germline CDR1 reads MDHEN; CDR2 reads SYDVKM. The CDR3 covers 14 residues.

This clone was found a few times. The rearrangement uses TRBV29-1 and TRBJ2-3; a possible D gene is TRBD1 (6 bases). Germline V gives CDR1 SQVTM, CDR2 ANQGSEA. The germline V and J ends were trimmed by 4 bases and 9 bases, with 8 bases remaining between them. CDR3 length: 10 amino acids. The chain's CDR3 is CSVGTATQYF. For the CDR3, the DNA is TGCAGCGTTGGGACAGCAACGCAGTATTTT.

The CDR3 spells CASSSSQKIPYEQYF. The CDR3 nucleotides are TGTGCCAGCAGCTCCAGCCAAAAAATCCCCTACGAGCAGTACTTC. This chain links TRBV13 with TRBJ2-7, with D unclear. Germline CDR1 reads PRHDT; CDR2 reads FYEKMQ (reference sequence). V shed 4 bases and J shed 2 bases, with 15 bases lying between them. CDR3 length equals 15 residues.

This clone is termed medium-sized (0.01 to 0.1%). This chain links TRBV5-1 with TRBJ1-4; no definite D call. V was pared by 1 base and J by 3 bases, with 7 bases between. The V gene's germline CDR1 is SGHRS and CDR2 YFSETQ. The CDR3 extends over 14 amino acids. The CDR3 is CASSLRGPNEKLFF. CDR3 DNA sequence: TGCGCCAGCAGCTTGAGAGGGCCTAATGAAAAACTGTTTTTT.

This clone is a singleton in its sample. The J gene is TRBJ1-5, the V gene TRBV6-1; 8 nucleotides line up with TRBD1. CDR1 is MNHNS, CDR2 SASEGT, per germline. The CDR3 contains 16 residues. With V trimmed by 2 bases and J by 7 bases, 10 bases remained unmatched. CDR3 DNA sequence: TGTGCCAGCAGTGAATACAGGGCAGGGGGCAGCCAGCCCCAGCATTTT. Translating gives CASSEYRAGGSQPQHF.

This chain uses TRBV30 with TRBJ2-2; 7 nucleotides match TRBD1. V shed 4 bases and J 4 bases; nucleotides not matched to a gene: 12. Germline V gives CDR1 GTSNPN, CDR2 SVGIG (reference sequence). The CDR3 extends over 16 amino acids. CDR3 DNA sequence: TGTGCCTGGATTTCATTGCCCGGGACAGCCACCGGGGAGCTGTTTTTT. Translated, it gives CAWISLPGTATGELFF.

The rearrangement uses TRBV7-2 and TRBJ1-1; D ambiguous. There are 14 residues in the CDR3. The V end lost 2 bases, the J end lost 5 bases, and 12 bases lay between the germline ends. Germline loops: CDR1 SGHTA, CDR2 FQGNSA. CDR3 sequence: CASSLNGMGTEAFF. In nucleotides, the CDR3 is TGTGCCAGCAGCTTAAACGGCATGGGTACTGAAGCTTTCTTT.

The chain couples TRBV5-4 to TRBJ1-4; 7 bases match TRBD1. This CDR3 is built from 15 residues. Germline trimming cut 4 bases from V and 5 bases from J; bases unmatched to any gene: 8. The germline gives CDR1 SGHNT, CDR2 YYREEE (reference sequence). The CDR3 DNA reads TGTGCCAGCAGCCCGGGGGCACAGGGGAATGAAAAACTGTTTTTT. Its translation is CASSPGAQGNEKLFF.

V is TRBV7-8 and J is TRBJ1-1; D might be TRBD1 (5 bases). Germline assignment: CDR1 SGHVS and CDR2 FQNEAQ. CDR3 length equals 20 residues. V was pared by 2 bases and J by 4 bases, with 29 bases between. CDR3 amino acids: CASSLFDGGTLLSWGTEAFF. In DNA, the CDR3 is TGTGCCAGCAGCTTATTCGACGGGGGGACCCTGTTGTCCTGGGGCACTGAAGCTTTCTTT.

The chain combines TRBV1 with TRBJ1-5. TRBV1 is a known pseudogene. The CDR3 is 15 amino acids. In nucleotides, the CDR3 is TGCACCAGCAGCCCCAAGAGGGAGGGGTGTCAGCCCCAGCATTTT. Protein sequence: CTSSPKREGCQPQHF.

This chain joins TRBV14 and TRBJ2-5; D is perhaps TRBD2 (5 bases). Trimming took off 0 bases at V and 1 base at J, with 9 bases between the two ends. The CDR3 runs 15 residues. Germline V gene lookup returns CDR1 SGHDN and CDR2 FVKESK. The chain's CDR3 is CASSQDTRPQETQYF. DNA of the CDR3: TGTGCCAGCAGCCAAGATACTAGGCCCCAAGAGACCCAGTACTTC.

The rearrangement joins TRBV28 to TRBJ2-7; 8 nucleotides line up with TRBD1. Losses at the gene ends were 10 bases for V and 2 bases for J; bases not matched to a gene: 4. Germline values: CDR1 MDHEN, CDR2 SYDVKM. The CDR3 loop spans 12 amino acids. The CDR3 loop is CATGTGAYEQYV. The CDR3 bases are TGTGCCACGGGGACAGGTGCCTACGAGCAGTACGTC.

The chain joins TRBV5-1 to TRBJ2-3, with TRBD1 as a possible D gene (5 bases). The germline V and J ends were trimmed by 3 bases and 4 bases, with 18 bases remaining between them. Germline CDR1 and CDR2: SGHRS and YFSETQ. The CDR3 sequence is 16 residues long. CDR3 nucleotides: TGCGCCAGCAGCTGGACCAGGGATGCCCACCCAGATACGCAGTATTTT. Translating it yields CASSWTRDAHPDTQYF.

V and J are TRBV19 and TRBJ1-2; D is uncertain. CDR1 is LNHDA, CDR2 SQIVND, per germline (reference sequence). V dropped 4 bases and J dropped 4 bases, with 13 bases sitting between them. The CDR3 covers 14 residues. The CDR3 nucleotides read TGTGCCAGTAGTACGACCGCAATAGGCTATGGCTACACCTTC. Amino acid sequence: CASSTTAIGYGYTF. Drawing the rest from reference TRBV19 and TRBJ1-2, the complete variable domain is DGGITQSPKYLFRKEGQNVTLSCEQNLNHDAMYWYRQDPGQGLRLIYYSQIVNDFQKGDIAEGYSVSREKKESFPLTVTSAQKNPTAFYLCASSTTAIGYGYTFGSGTRLTVV.

This clone came up once. This chain joins TRBV5-4 and TRBJ2-7; D tentatively fits TRBD1 or TRBD2 (8 bases each). This CDR3 has 15 amino acids. In germline, CDR1 is SGHNT, CDR2 YYREEE (reference sequence). The V gene lost 3 bases and the J gene lost 6 bases, with 19 bases spanning the gap. CDR3 DNA: TGTGCCAGCAGCTCGGGAGGGACAGGAATTCCCGAGCAGTACTTC. Amino acids: CASSSGGTGIPEQYF.

J is TRBJ1-3 and V is TRBV18; 7 bases map to TRBD1. Germline V CDR1 and CDR2: KGHSH, LQKENI. Trimming removed 4 bases from V and 5 bases from J; junction bases left unmatched: 5. The CDR3 consists of 14 residues. The CDR3 region is CASSLGTERNTIYF. In nucleotides, the CDR3 is TGTGCCAGCTCACTTGGGACAGAGAGAAACACCATATATTTT.

This clone was found once. The gene calls are TRBV5-1 and TRBJ1-3, with 8 nucleotides matching TRBD1. The germline CDR1 and CDR2 sequences are SGHRS and YFSETQ. The ends lost 3 bases at V and 0 bases at J; junction bases unmatched: 2. The CDR3 covers 15 residues. CDR3 amino acids: CASSWTGSSGNTIYF. The CDR3 bases are TGCGCCAGCAGCTGGACAGGGAGCTCTGGAAACACCATATATTTT.

The chain employs TRBV29-1 and TRBJ2-5; TRBD2 is a possible D gene (6 bases). Germline V gives CDR1 SQVTM, CDR2 ANQGSEA. V dropped 3 bases and J dropped 1 base, with 12 bases sitting between them. CDR3 length: 14 residues. The CDR3 nucleotides are TGCAGCGTTGATTTGGGGGGACTCCAAGAGACCCAGTACTTC. This sequence encodes CSVDLGGLQETQYF.